These T cell receptor beta chains were read from a single sample in a study of T-cell reconstitution after alpha-beta-depleted transplantation in children. From the PCR reads, TCRdb called clonotypes with MiXCR, one entry per CDR3 protein. Among 700,000 to 950,000 distinct CDR3 sequences listed, 15% to 20% were seen once. Material: PBMCs, mostly from graft donor cells, obtained 360 days after TCRalphabeta/CD19-depleted stem cell transplant. The receptors originated from a male patient aged 10 to 17 who had a stem cell transplant for acute lymphoblastic leukemia, so the T cells may come from the graft donor. Both conserved end residues are part of each CDR3. The D gene is left open where the match is weak. Size is omitted from some rows. Given values are once, few, many or a class for expanded clones.

CDR3	DNA	size	J	V	length	D
CASSSNPRDVNTEAFF	TGTGCCAGCAGTTCAAACCCGAGGGACGTCAACACTGAAGCTTTCTTT	-	TRBJ1-1	TRBV27	16	-
CASSYSLLSSGNGYTF	TGTGCCAGCAGTTACTCCCTTCTAAGCTCGGGTAATGGCTACACCTTC	-	TRBJ1-2	TRBV6-5	16	-
CKGGKPYEQYF	TGCAAGGGCGGCAAGCCCTACGAGCAGTACTTC	-	TRBJ2-7	TRBV21-1	11	-
CSVLLIDVGGEAFF	TGCAGCGTACTCCTTATCGACGTCGGGGGTGAAGCTTTCTTT	few	TRBJ1-1	TRBV29-1	14	-
CASSLDLGGLTDTQYF	TGCGCCAGCAGCTTGGATCTTGGGGGCCTCACAGATACGCAGTATTTT	few	TRBJ2-3	TRBV5-1	16	-
CASSLASSGSGGQETQYF	TGTGCCAGCAGCTTAGCTTCTAGCGGGAGTGGGGGCCAAGAGACCCAGTACTTC	-	TRBJ2-5	TRBV7-2	18	TRBD2
CASSPGTGGYEQFF	TGTGCCAGCAGTCCCGGGACAGGGGGCTATGAGCAGTTCTTC	many	TRBJ2-1	TRBV27	14	TRBD1
CASRREGLVTEAFF	TGTGCCAGCAGGAGGGAGGGGCTCGTTACTGAAGCTTTCTTT	few	TRBJ1-1	TRBV2	14	-
CASSYREEYEQYF	TGTGCCAGCAGTTACAGGGAGGAGTACGAGCAGTACTTC	many	TRBJ2-7	TRBV6-5	13	-
CASSLFLAGAPGELFF	TGCGCCAGCAGCCTCTTCCTAGCGGGAGCCCCCGGGGAGCTGTTTTTT	-	TRBJ2-2	TRBV4-1	16	TRBD2
CASSLSSVGTEAFF	TGCGCCAGCAGCTTGTCTTCGGTGGGGACTGAAGCTTTCTTT	-	TRBJ1-1	TRBV5-1	14	-
CAISEGGRTGQGLWGQETQYF	TGTGCCATCAGTGAGGGGGGTAGGACCGGACAGGGGCTCTGGGGCCAAGAGACCCAGTACTTC	-	TRBJ2-5	TRBV10-3	21	TRBD1
CASSTGGRSNTDTQYF	TGTGCCAGCAGTACAGGTGGCAGGTCAAACACAGATACGCAGTATTTT	few	TRBJ2-3	TRBV7-2	16	-
CASSPRGGPPQETQYF	TGCGCCAGCAGCCCGAGGGGGGGGCCCCCGCAAGAGACCCAGTACTTC	few	TRBJ2-5	TRBV5-1	16	-
CASSLEGSSSYEQYF	TGCGCCAGCAGCTTGGAAGGGTCCTCTTCCTACGAGCAGTACTTC	few	TRBJ2-7	TRBV5-1	15	-
CASSLGRLAGRDTQYF	TGTGCCAGCAGCTTAGGGAGACTAGCCGGCCGGGATACGCAGTATTTT	many	TRBJ2-3	TRBV11-2	16	TRBD2
CASSQGPALGTGFPYEQYF	TGTGCCAGCAGCCAAGGCCCGGCCCTGGGGACAGGGTTTCCCTACGAGCAGTACTTC	-	TRBJ2-7	TRBV4-2	19	TRBD1
CASSPRRQAQETQYF	TGTGCCAGCAGCCCTCGGAGACAGGCCCAAGAGACCCAGTACTTC	few	TRBJ2-5	TRBV11-1	15	-
CASSPGPGELFF	TGTGCCAGCAGCCCCGGTCCCGGGGAGCTGTTTTTT	few	TRBJ2-2	TRBV5-4	12	-
CASSFGRDRGLYEQYF	TGTGCCAGCAGTTTCGGCCGGGACAGGGGGCTCTACGAGCAGTACTTC	-	TRBJ2-7	TRBV27	16	TRBD1
CASRIPQGNYGYTF	TGTGCCAGCAGGATCCCCCAGGGTAACTATGGCTACACCTTC	few	TRBJ1-2	TRBV28	14	-
CASSQTPGQGGGNTIYF	TGCGCCAGCAGCCAGACGCCGGGACAGGGGGGTGGAAACACCATATATTTT	few	TRBJ1-3	TRBV4-1	17	TRBD1
CASSLTGRTGDEQYF	TGTGCCAGCAGCTTAACTGGCAGGACAGGGGACGAGCAGTACTTC	few	TRBJ2-7	TRBV7-3	15	TRBD1
CATRKGQEGDTQYF	TGTGCCACCCGGAAGGGGCAGGAAGGAGATACGCAGTATTTT	few	TRBJ2-3	TRBV10-3	14	-
CSVVEGMNTEAFF	TGCAGCGTTGTCGAGGGTATGAACACTGAAGCTTTCTTT	few	TRBJ1-1	TRBV29-1	13	-
CASSRTVSPYEQYF	TGCGCCAGCAGCCGCACAGTTTCGCCCTACGAGCAGTACTTC	-	TRBJ2-7	TRBV5-1	14	-
CASSRRQGREKLFF	TGTGCCAGCAGTCGCAGACAGGGACGAGAAAAACTGTTTTTT	-	TRBJ1-4	TRBV12-3/TRBV12-4	14	TRBD1
CASSLGRQDTDTQYF	TGCGCCAGCAGCCTGGGTCGGCAGGACACAGATACGCAGTATTTT	-	TRBJ2-3	TRBV5-1	15	-
CASSTRGHDGYEQYF	TGTGCCAGCAGCACACGCGGGCATGATGGCTACGAGCAGTACTTC	few	TRBJ2-7	TRBV7-9	15	-
CASSDWGALPYEQYF	TGTGCCAGCAGTGATTGGGGGGCCCTTCCCTACGAGCAGTACTTC	many	TRBJ2-7	TRBV6-1	15	-
CASSVARGSDTQYF	TGTGCCAGCAGCGTAGCCAGGGGGTCAGATACGCAGTATTTT	few	TRBJ2-3	TRBV9	14	TRBD1
CSVDGTLAGVDEQYF	TGCAGCGTCGATGGGACACTAGCGGGAGTCGACGAGCAGTACTTC	few	TRBJ2-7	TRBV29-1	15	TRBD2
CATAAGWDAEAFF	TGCGCCACCGCGGCAGGGTGGGACGCTGAAGCTTTCTTT	few	TRBJ1-1	TRBV5-1	13	-
CASSPHHPTSGSYNEQFF	TGTGCCAGCAGCCCCCATCACCCGACTAGCGGGAGTTACAATGAGCAGTTCTTC	few	TRBJ2-1	TRBV7-3	18	TRBD2
CASSYFASVRVAGELFF	TGTGCCAGCAGCTACTTCGCTTCGGTGCGAGTTGCCGGGGAGCTGTTTTTT	few	TRBJ2-2	TRBV7-6	17	-
CASSLGDLYNEQFF	TGCGCCAGCAGCTTGGGGGACTTATACAATGAGCAGTTCTTC	-	TRBJ2-1	TRBV5-1	14	-
CASRGSTKQYF	TGTGCCAGCAGGGGCTCAACCAAGCAGTACTTC	few	TRBJ2-7	TRBV12-3/TRBV12-4	11	-
CSARELADNEQFF	TGCAGTGCTAGGGAGCTAGCGGACAATGAGCAGTTCTTC	-	TRBJ2-1	TRBV20-1	13	TRBD2
CASSGGTSVYNEQFF	TGTGCCAGCAGCGGCGGGACTAGCGTTTACAATGAGCAGTTCTTC	-	TRBJ2-1	TRBV11-1	15	TRBD2
CAWSWALSSYNEQFF	TGTGCCTGGAGTTGGGCCTTAAGCTCCTACAATGAGCAGTTCTTC	few	TRBJ2-1	TRBV30	15	-
CSARIAGSRGHEQYF	TGCAGTGCTAGAATCGCAGGGAGCCGAGGCCACGAGCAGTACTTC	many	TRBJ2-7	TRBV20-1	15	-
CASSSYGLAGGGEQYF	TGTGCCAGCAGCTCATACGGACTAGCGGGAGGAGGCGAGCAGTACTTC	few	TRBJ2-7	TRBV7-3	16	TRBD2
CASSVDLSLYEQYF	TGTGCCAGCAGCGTAGACCTCTCCCTCTACGAGCAGTACTTC	-	TRBJ2-7	TRBV9	14	-
CASSLGASGEQYF	TGTGCCAGCAGCTTAGGGGCCTCAGGCGAGCAGTACTTC	-	TRBJ2-7	TRBV11-2	13	-
CATRREGGGEQYF	TGTGCCACCAGAAGGGAGGGAGGCGGCGAGCAGTACTTC	-	TRBJ2-7	TRBV19	13	TRBD2
CSARDIGRGSSYEQYF	TGCAGTGCTAGAGATATAGGTCGGGGAAGCTCCTACGAGCAGTACTTC	-	TRBJ2-7	TRBV20-1	16	-
CASSIEGVGYEQFF	TGTGCCAGTAGTATAGAAGGCGTTGGCTATGAGCAGTTCTTC	-	TRBJ2-1	TRBV19	14	-
CASSQGGGQSRQPQHF	TGTGCCAGCAGCCAAGGCGGGGGACAGTCCCGCCAGCCCCAGCATTTT	few	TRBJ1-5	TRBV3-1	16	TRBD1
CSAKLLAGVSYEQYF	TGCAGTGCCAAGCTCCTAGCGGGAGTATCCTACGAGCAGTACTTC	-	TRBJ2-7	TRBV20-1	15	TRBD2
CASSLNGLAGVSTDTQYF	TGTGCCAGCAGCTTAAACGGGCTAGCGGGAGTTAGCACAGATACGCAGTATTTT	few	TRBJ2-3	TRBV7-3	18	TRBD2
CASSLWFLGGAENTGELFF	TGTGCCAGCAGCTTATGGTTTTTAGGAGGGGCCGAAAACACCGGGGAGCTGTTTTTT	few	TRBJ2-2	TRBV13	19	-
CASSLVLAGWRTDTQYF	TGTGCCAGCAGCTTAGTATTGGCAGGGTGGCGCACAGATACGCAGTATTTT	few	TRBJ2-3	TRBV7-8	17	-
CASSGTSGRPGDTQYF	TGCGCCAGCAGCGGGACTAGCGGGAGGCCTGGGGATACGCAGTATTTT	few	TRBJ2-3	TRBV4-1	16	TRBD2
CASSYSNKGYRRGTDTQYF	TGTGCCAGCAGTTACTCTAATAAAGGGTACCGTCGGGGCACAGATACGCAGTATTTT	-	TRBJ2-3	TRBV6-5	19	-
CASSVSAHNEQFF	TGCGCCAGCAGCGTGAGTGCCCACAATGAGCAGTTCTTC	-	TRBJ2-1	TRBV5-1	13	-
CASSLGQGAFDEQFF	TGTGCCAGCAGCTTAGGACAGGGAGCGTTTGATGAGCAGTTCTTC	-	TRBJ2-1	TRBV7-9	15	TRBD1
CASSKHGQGARVYEQYF	TGTGCCTCCTCCAAACACGGACAGGGGGCGAGAGTGTACGAGCAGTACTTC	-	TRBJ2-7	TRBV3-1	17	TRBD1
CASSPTGNYEQYF	TGTGCCAGCAGCCCCACAGGGAACTACGAGCAGTACTTC	few	TRBJ2-7	TRBV7-9	13	-
CASSIQIPGANVLTF	TGTGCCAGTAGTATTCAAATACCTGGGGCCAACGTCCTGACTTTC	-	TRBJ2-6	TRBV19	15	-
CASSLEGTYYQETQYF	TGCGCCAGCAGCTTGGAGGGCACCTATTACCAAGAGACCCAGTACTTC	-	TRBJ2-5	TRBV5-1	16	-